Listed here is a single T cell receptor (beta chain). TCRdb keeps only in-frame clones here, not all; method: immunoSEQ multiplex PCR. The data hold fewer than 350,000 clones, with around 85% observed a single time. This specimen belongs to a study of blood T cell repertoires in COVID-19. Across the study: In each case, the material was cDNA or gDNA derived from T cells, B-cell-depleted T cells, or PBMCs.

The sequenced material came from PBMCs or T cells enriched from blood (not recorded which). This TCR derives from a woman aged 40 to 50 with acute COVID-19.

Written as DNA, the CDR3 is TGTGCCAGCAGCGGCGAGGCCGAAGTTCCCAATGAGCAGTTCTTC. It specifies CASSGEAEVPNEQFF. This rearrangement joins TRBV3-1 (or the pseudogene TRBV3-2) to TRBJ2-1; D ambiguous. The CDR3 extends over 15 amino acids. V dropped 5 bases and J dropped 6 bases, with 17 bases sitting between them. CDR1 is LGHDT, CDR2 YNNKEL, per germline (reference sequence).